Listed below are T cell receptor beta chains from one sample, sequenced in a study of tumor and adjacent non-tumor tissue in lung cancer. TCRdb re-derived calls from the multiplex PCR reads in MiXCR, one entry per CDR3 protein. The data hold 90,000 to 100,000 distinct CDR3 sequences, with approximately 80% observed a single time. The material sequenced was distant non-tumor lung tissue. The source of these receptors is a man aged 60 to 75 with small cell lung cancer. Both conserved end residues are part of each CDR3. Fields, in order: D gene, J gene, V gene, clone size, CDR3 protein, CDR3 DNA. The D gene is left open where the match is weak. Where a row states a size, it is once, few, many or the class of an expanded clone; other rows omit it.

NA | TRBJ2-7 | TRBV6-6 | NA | CASSYTRNVYEQYF | TGTGCCAGCAGTTATACCAGAAACGTCTACGAGCAGTACTTC
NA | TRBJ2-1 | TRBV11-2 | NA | CARSLVTAQSSYNEQLF | TGTGCCAGGAGCTTAGTGACAGCCCAGAGCTCCTATAATGAGCAGCTCTTC
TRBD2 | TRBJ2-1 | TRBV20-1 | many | CSARDNMVAGGLEQFF | TGCAGTGCTAGAGATAATATGGTAGCGGGAGGGCTTGAGCAGTTCTTC
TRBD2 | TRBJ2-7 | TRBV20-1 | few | CNARVAGHRSYEQYF | TGCAATGCTAGAGTAGCGGGACACCGGTCCTACGAGCAGTATTTC
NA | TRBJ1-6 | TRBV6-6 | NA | CANNRQSIGSPLHF | TGTGCCAACAATAGACAGAGTATAGGGTCACCCCTCCACTTT
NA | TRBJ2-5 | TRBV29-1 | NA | CSVGGTVQETQYF | TGCAGTGTTGGGGGGACAGTCCAAGAGACCCAGTACTTC
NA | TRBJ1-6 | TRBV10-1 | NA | CASSESRPDYNSPPHF | TGCGCCAGCAGTGAGTCCAGGCCCGACTATAATTCACCCCCTCACTTT
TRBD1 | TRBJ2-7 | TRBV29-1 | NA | CSVGTSWTGSDEQYF | TGCAGCGTGGGAACTTCCTGGACAGGGAGTGACGAGCAGTACTTC
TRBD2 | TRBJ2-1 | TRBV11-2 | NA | CGSSSLTSGLLFF | TGTGGCAGCAGCTCACTTACTAGCGGGCTGCTGTTCTTC
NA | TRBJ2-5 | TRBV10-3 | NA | CAISARKETQYF | TGTGCCATCAGTGCCAGGAAAGAGACCCAGTACTTT
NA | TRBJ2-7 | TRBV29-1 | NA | CSVESDKTYEQYF | TGCAGCGTTGAATCGGACAAGACCTACGAGCAGTACTTC
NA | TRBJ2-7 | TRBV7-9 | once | CANSLGWGALTDEQYF | TGTGCCAACAGCTTGGGGTGGGGGGCCCTTACAGACGAGCAGTACTTC
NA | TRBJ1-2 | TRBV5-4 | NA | CASGLTSRGGYTF | TGTGCTAGCGGCTTGACTTCCCGGGGTGGCTACACCTTC
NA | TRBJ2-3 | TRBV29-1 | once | CSYGKVGLIDTQYF | TGCAGTTATGGAAAAGTTGGACTCATAGATACTCAGTATTTT
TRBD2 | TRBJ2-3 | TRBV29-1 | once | CSAEGSGSVSTGTQYF | TGCAGCGCTGAAGGGAGCGGGAGCGTTAGCACAGGTACGCAGTATTTT
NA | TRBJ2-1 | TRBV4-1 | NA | CASSRETTGISGFNEQFF | TGCGCCAGCAGCCGAGAAACAACAGGGATTAGCGGGTTCAACGAGCAGTTCTTC
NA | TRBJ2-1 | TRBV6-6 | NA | CGSTPGLYNEQFF | TGTGGCAGCACTCCAGGGCTCTACAATGAGCAGTTCTTC
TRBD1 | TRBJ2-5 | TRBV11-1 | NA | CVSSLDALRTGRETQYF | TGTGTCAGCAGCTTAGACGCCCTCAGGACAGGGCGAGAGACCCAATACTTC
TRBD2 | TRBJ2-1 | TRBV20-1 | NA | CSATPGTSGNEQFF | TGCAGTGCTACCCCCGGGACTAGCGGTAATGAGCAGTTCTTC
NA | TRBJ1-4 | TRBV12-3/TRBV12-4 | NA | CATSLRPEKLFF | TGTGCCACCAGTTTAAGGCCGGAAAAACTGTTTTTT
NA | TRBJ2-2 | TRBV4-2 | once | CASNHDLRANIGELSF | TGTGCCAGCAACCACGATCTGAGGGCCAACATCGGGGAGCTGTCTTTT
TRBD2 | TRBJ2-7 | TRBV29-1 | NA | CSVPGGSTYYEQYF | TGCAGCGTTCCTGGCGGGAGCACCTACTACGAGCAGTACTTC
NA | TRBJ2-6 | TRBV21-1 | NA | CARKDLSGANVLTF | TGTGCTAGGAAGGACCTATCTGGGGCCAACGTCCTGACTTTC
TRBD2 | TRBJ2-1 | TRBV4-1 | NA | CATSQPVAGGSYNDQFF | TGCGCCACTAGCCAGCCAGTAGCGGGGGGATCTTACAATGATCAGTTCTTC
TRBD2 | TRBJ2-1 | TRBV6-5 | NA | CAICYSIWGLADNEQFF | TGTGCCATCTGCTACTCGATCTGGGGACTAGCGGACAATGAGCAGTTCTTC
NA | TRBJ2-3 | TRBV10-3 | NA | CAVRTTSDTQYF | TGTGCCGTCAGAACTACCTCAGATACGCAGTATTTT
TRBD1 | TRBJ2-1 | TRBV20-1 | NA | CRARGQGQSSYNKQFF | TGCAGAGCTAGAGGACAGGGCCAAAGCTCCTACAATAAGCAGTTCTTC
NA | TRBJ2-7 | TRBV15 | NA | CTTSRGAGQTYEQYF | TGTACCACCAGCAGAGGTGCGGGACAGACCTACGAGCAGTACTTC
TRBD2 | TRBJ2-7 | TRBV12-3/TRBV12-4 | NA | CPSGRDFYEQYF | TGTCCTAGCGGTAGGGACTTCTACGAGCAGTACTTC
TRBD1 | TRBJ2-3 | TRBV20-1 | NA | CSAVRTGGATDMQYF | TGCAGTGCCGTACGGACAGGGGGCGCTACAGATATGCAGTATTTT
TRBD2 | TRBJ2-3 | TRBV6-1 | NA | CAIRSTSGSITDTQYF | TGTGCCATCAGATCGACTAGCGGGAGTATTACAGATACGCAGTATTTT
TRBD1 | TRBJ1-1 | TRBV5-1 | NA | CASSLVQGMNTEALF | TGCGCCAGTAGTTTGGTACAGGGGATGAACACTGAAGCTCTCTTT
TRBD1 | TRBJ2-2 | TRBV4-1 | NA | CSCSQDTGQGAGTGELFF | TGTTCCTGCAGCCAAGATACGGGACAGGGGGCTGGAACCGGGGAGCTGTTTTTT
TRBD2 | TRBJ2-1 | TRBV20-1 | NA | CSVRGSGLAGVNSYNEQFF | TGCAGTGTTAGGGGCTCGGGACTAGCGGGAGTGAATTCCTACAATGAGCAGTTCTTC
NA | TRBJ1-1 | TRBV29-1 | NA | CSVGGWGIEAFF | TGCAGCGTTGGGGGTTGGGGCATTGAAGCTTTCTTT
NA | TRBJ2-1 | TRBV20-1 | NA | CSARGISGYNEHIF | TGCAGTGCTAGAGGGATCAGCGGTTACAACGAGCATATCTTC
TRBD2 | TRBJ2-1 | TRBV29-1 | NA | CSVRTSGGNTGEQF | TGCAGCGTCCGGACTAGCGGGGGTAATACGGGTGAGCAGTTC
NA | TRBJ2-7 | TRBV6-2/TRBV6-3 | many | CASSYPAYEQYF | TGTGCCAGCAGTTATCCAGCCTACGAGCAGTACTTC
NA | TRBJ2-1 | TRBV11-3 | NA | CASSFGLGGERLF | TGTGCCAGCAGCTTTGGACTAGGGGGTGAGCGGCTCTTC
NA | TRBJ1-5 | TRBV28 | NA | CASTFGGGDTQHF | TGTGCCAGCACTTTTGGAGGAGGGGATACGCAGCATTTT
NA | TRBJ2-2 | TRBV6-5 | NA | CASSRDTGAEELFF | TGTGCCAGCAGTCGAGACACGGGGGCCGAGGAGCTGTTTTTT
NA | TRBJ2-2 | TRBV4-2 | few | CASSQDLRAKTGELFF | TGTGCCAGCAGTCAAGATCTGAGGGCCAAGACCGGGGAACTATTTTTT
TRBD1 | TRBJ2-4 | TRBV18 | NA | CASSPPGQQNIQYF | TGTGCCAGCTCACCTCCGGGACAGCAAAACATTCAGTACTTC
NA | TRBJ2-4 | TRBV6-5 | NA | CASSEWEDKIQYF | TGCGCCAGCAGCGAATGGGAAGATAAGATTCAGTACTTC
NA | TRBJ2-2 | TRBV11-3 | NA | CASNLQASNTGELFF | TGTGCCAGCAACTTACAGGCGTCGAACACTGGGGAGCTGTTTTTT
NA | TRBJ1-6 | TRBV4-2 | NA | CASSRDLRDGSPLHF | TGTGCCAGCAGCCGAGATTTAAGGGACGGTTCACCCCTCCACTTT
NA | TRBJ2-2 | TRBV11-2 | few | CASKKQGEVLRGELFF | TGTGCCAGTAAAAAACAAGGGGAGGTTCTTCGGGGGGAGCTGTTTTTT
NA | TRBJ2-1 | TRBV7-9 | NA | CAISLREALYNEQFF | TGTGCCATCAGCCTCCGAGAGGCGCTTTACAATGAGCAGTTCTTC
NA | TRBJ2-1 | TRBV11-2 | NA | CASSLVSPLMIF | TGTGCCAGCAGCTTAGTGTCCCCCCTCATGATCTTC
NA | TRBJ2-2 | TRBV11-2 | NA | CASSLESVGELLF | TGTGCCAGCAGCTTAGAGTCGGTCGGGGAGCTGCTTTTC
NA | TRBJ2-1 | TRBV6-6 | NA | CGSRQTHTHHEQFF | TGCGGCAGTAGACAGACCCACACCCACCATGAGCAGTTCTTC
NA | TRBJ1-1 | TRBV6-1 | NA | CASSSRQWGGRDTEAFF | TGTGCCAGCAGCTCCCGCCAATGGGGGGGACGTGACACAGAAGCTTTCTTT
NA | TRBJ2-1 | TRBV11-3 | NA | CASSLDRLTGVGNEQFF | TGTGCCAGCAGCTTAGATCGACTAACGGGAGTAGGTAATGAGCAGTTCTTC
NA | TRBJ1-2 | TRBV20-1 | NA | CSVRDGRQAPPVPTF | TGCAGTGTTAGAGATGGGAGACAGGCCCCGCCTGTTCCGACCTTC
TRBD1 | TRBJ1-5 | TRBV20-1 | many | CSASGQFSNQPQHF | TGCAGTGCCTCGGGACAGTTTAGCAATCAGCCCCAGCATTTT
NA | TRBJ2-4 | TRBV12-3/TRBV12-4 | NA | CTSSLGAKGKKIQYF | TGTACCAGCAGTTTAGGGGCAAAGGGCAAAAAGATTCAGTACTTC
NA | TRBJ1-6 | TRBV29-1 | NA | CNARSSYNSPLHF | TGCAATGCGAGGAGCTCCTATAATTCACCCCTCCACTTT